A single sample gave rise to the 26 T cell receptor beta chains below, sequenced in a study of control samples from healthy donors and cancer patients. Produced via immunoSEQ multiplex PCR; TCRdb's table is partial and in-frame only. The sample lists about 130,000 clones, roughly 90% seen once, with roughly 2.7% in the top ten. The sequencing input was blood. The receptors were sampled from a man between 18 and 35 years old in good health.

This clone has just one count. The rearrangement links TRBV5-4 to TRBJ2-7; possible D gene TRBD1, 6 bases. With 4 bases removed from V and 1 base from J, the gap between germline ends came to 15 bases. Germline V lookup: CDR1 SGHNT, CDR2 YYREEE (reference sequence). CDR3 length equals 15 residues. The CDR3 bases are TGTGCCAGCAGCAAGACCGGGACACCTTCCTACGAGCAGTACTTC. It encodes CASSKTGTPSYEQYF.

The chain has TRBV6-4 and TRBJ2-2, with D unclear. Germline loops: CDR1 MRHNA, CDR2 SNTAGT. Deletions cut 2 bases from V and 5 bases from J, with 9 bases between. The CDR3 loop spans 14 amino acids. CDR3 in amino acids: CASSDPTATGELFF. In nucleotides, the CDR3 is TGTGCCAGCAGTGACCCTACAGCTACCGGGGAGCTGTTTTTT.

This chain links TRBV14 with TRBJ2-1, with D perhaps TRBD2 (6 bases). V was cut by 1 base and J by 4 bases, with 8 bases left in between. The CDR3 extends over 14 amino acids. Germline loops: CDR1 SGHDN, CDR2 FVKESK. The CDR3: CASSQVRGYNEQFF. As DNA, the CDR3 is TGTGCCAGCAGCCAAGTCCGGGGGTACAATGAGCAGTTCTTC.

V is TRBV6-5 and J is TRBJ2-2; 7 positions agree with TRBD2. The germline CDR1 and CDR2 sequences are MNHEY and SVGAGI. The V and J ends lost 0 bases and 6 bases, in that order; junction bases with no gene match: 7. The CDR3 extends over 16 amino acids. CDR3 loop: CASSYSVGEGAGELFF. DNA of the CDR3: TGTGCCAGCAGTTACTCCGTGGGGGAGGGAGCCGGGGAGCTGTTTTTT.

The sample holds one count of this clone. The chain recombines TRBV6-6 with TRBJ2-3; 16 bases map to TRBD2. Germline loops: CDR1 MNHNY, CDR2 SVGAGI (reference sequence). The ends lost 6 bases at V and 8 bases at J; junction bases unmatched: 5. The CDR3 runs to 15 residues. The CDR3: CASSQGLAGGPTQYF. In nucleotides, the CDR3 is TGTGCCAGCAGCCAGGGACTAGCGGGAGGGCCTACGCAGTATTTT.

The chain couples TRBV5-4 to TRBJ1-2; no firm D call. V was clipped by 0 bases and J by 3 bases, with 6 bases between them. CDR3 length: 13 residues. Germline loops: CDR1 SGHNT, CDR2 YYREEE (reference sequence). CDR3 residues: CASSLEKDYGYTF. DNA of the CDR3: TGTGCCAGCAGCTTGGAGAAGGACTATGGCTACACCTTC. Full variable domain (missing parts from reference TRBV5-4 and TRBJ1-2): ETGVTQSPTHLIKTRGQQVTLRCSSQSGHNTVSWYQQALGQGPQFIFQYYREEENGRGNFPPRFSGLQFPNYSSELNVNALELDDSALYLCASSLEKDYGYTFGSGTRLTVV.

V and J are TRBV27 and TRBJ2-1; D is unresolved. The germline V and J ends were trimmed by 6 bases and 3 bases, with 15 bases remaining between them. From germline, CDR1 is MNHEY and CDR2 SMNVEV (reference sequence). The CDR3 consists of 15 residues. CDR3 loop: CASSLAPSGYNEQFF. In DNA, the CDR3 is TGTGCCAGCAGCCTTGCCCCCTCAGGCTACAATGAGCAGTTCTTC.

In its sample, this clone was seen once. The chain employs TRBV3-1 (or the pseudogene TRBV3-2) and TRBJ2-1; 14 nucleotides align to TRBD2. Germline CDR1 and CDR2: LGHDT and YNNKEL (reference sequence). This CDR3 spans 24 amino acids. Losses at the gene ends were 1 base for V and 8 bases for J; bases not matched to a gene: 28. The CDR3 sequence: CASSQGGDPASEGLAGESRDEQFF. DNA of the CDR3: TGTGCCAGCAGCCAAGGAGGCGACCCCGCCTCAGAGGGACTAGCGGGAGAATCGCGGGATGAGCAGTTCTTC.

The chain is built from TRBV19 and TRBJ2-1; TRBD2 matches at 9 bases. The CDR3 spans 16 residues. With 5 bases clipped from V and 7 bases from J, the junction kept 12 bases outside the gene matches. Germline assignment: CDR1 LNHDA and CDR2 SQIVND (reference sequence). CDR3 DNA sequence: TGTGCCAGTAGTTCCCGTGGTTGGCGGGAGGGTAATGAGCAGTTCTTC. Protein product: CASSSRGWREGNEQFF.

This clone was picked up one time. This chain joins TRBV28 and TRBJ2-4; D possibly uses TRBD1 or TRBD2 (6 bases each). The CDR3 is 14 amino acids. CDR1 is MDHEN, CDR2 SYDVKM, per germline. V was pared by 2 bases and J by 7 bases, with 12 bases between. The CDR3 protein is CASSLRVGGNIQYF. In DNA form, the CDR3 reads TGTGCCAGCAGTTTAAGGGTAGGGGGGAACATTCAGTACTTC.

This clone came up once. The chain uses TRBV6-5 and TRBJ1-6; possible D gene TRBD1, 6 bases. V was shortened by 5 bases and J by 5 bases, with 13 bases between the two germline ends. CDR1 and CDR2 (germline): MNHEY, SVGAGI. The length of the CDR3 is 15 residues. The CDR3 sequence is CASSPPGQDNSPLHF. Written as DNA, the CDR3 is TGTGCCAGCAGTCCCCCGGGACAAGATAATTCACCCCTCCACTTT.

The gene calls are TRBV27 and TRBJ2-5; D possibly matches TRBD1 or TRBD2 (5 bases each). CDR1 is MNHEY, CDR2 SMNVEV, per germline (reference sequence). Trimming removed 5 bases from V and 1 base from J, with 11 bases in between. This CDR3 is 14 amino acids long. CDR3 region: CASSPLRGQETQYF. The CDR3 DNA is TGTGCCAGCAGTCCCCTGAGGGGCCAAGAGACCCAGTACTTC.

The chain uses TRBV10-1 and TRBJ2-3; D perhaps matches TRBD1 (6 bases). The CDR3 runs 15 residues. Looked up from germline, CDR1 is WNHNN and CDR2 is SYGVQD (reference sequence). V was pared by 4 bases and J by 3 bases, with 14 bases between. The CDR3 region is CASSVGQGRTDTQYF. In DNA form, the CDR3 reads TGCGCCAGCAGTGTCGGCCAGGGGCGTACAGATACGCAGTATTTT.

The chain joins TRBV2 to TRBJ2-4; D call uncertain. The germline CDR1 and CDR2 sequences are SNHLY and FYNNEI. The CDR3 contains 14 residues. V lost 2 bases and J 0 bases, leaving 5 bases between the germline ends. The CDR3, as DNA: TGTGCCAGCAGTGAATTCCTAGCCAAAAACATTCAGTACTTC. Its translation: CASSEFLAKNIQYF.

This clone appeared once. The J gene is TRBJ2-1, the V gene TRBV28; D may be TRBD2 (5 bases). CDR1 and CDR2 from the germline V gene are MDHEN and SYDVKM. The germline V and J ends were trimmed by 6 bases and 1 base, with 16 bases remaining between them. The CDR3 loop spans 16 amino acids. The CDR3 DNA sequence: TGTGCCAGCAGCCTCTTCTCCGGCGGGTCCTACAATGAGCAGTTCTTC. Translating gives CASSLFSGGSYNEQFF.

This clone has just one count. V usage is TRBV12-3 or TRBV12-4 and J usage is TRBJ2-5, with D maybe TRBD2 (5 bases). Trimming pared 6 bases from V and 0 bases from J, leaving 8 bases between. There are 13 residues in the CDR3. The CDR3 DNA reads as TGTGCCAGCAGCCCGGACTACCAAGAGACCCAGTACTTC. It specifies CASSPDYQETQYF.

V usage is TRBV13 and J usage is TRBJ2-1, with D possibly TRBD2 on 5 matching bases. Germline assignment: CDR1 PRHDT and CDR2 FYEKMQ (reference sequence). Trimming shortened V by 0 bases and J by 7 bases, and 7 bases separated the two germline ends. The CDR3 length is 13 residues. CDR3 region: CASSLGRGNEQFF. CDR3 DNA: TGTGCCAGCAGCTTAGGCCGAGGGAATGAGCAGTTCTTC.

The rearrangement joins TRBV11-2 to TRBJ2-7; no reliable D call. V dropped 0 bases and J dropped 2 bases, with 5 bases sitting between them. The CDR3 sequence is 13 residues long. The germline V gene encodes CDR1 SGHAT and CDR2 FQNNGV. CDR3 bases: TGTGCCAGCAGCTTAGACGGAGCCTACGAGCAGTACGTC. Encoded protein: CASSLDGAYEQYV.

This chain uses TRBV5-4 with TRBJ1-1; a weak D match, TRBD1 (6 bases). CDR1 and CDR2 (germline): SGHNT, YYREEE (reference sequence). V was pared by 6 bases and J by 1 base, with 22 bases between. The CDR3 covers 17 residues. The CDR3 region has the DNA TGTGCCAGCAACCCCACGGGGGCGTTTTCGTCGAACACTGAAGCTTTCTTT. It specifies CASNPTGAFSSNTEAFF.

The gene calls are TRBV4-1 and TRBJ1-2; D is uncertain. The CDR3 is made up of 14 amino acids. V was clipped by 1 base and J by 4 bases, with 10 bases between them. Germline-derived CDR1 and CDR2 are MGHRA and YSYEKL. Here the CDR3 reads CASSQATALYGYTF. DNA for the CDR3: TGCGCCAGCAGCCAAGCGACGGCCCTCTATGGCTACACCTTC.

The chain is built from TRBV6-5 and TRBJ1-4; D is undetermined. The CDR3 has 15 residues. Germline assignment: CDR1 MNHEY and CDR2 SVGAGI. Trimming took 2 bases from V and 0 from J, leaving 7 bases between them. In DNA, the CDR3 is TGTGCCAGCAGTTACAGAACCGCAACTAATGAAAAACTGTTTTTT. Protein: CASSYRTATNEKLFF.

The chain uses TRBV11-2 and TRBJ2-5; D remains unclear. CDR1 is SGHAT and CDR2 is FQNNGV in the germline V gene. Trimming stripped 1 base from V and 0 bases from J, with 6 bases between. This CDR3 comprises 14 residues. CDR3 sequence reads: CASSLGSYQETQYF. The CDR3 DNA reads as TGTGCCAGCAGCTTAGGATCCTACCAAGAGACCCAGTACTTC. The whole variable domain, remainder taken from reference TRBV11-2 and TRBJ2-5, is EAGVAQSPRYKIIEKRQSVAFWCNPISGHATLYWYQQILGQGPKLLIQFQNNGVVDDSQLPKDRFSAERLKGVDSTLKIQPAKLEDSAVYLCASSLGSYQETQYFGPGTRLLVL.

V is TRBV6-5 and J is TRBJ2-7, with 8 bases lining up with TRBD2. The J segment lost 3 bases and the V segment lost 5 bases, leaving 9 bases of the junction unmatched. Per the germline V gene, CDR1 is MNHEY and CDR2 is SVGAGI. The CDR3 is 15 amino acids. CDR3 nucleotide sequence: TGTGCCAGCAGTCAGGGGAGCGGGGGTGGCTACGAGCAGTACTTC. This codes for CASSQGSGGGYEQYF.

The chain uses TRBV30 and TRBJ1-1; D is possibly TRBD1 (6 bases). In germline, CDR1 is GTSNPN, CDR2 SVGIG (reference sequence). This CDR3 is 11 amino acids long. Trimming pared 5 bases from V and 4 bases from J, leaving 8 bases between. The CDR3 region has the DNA TGTGCCTGGGAGGGGGTCACTGAAGCTTTCTTT. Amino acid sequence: CAWEGVTEAFF.

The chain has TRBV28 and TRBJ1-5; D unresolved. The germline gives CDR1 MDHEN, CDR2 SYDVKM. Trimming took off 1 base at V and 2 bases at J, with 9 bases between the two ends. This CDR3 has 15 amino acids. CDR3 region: CASSLSAKGNQPQHF. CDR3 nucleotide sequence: TGTGCCAGCAGTTTATCCGCTAAGGGCAATCAGCCCCAGCATTTT.

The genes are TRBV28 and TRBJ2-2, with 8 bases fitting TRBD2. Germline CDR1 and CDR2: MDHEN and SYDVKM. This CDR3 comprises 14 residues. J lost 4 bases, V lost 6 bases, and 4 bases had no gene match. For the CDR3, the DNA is TGTGCCAGCAGCTATAGCGGGGCCACCGGGGAGCTGTTTTTT. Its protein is CASSYSGATGELFF.